One and the same sample provided the 12 T cell receptor beta chains below, sequenced in a study of shared clonotypes between healthy human individuals. Libraries were prepared by immunoSEQ multiplex PCR; TCRdb keeps only in-frame clonotypes and omits some of them. The sample yields about 2.4 million clones, around nine tenths seen once. The sequencing input was naive CD4+ T cells sorted from blood. Subset indicated: CD45RA+ positively selected. These receptor sequences come from a man aged 18 to 35 in good health.

J is TRBJ2-5 and V is TRBV19; D call uncertain. This CDR3 contains 13 residues. Germline V lookup: CDR1 LNHDA, CDR2 SQIVND (reference sequence). Trimming shortened V by 3 bases and J by 5 bases, and 10 bases separated the two germline ends. The CDR3 sequence is CASSIIGLETQYF. Written as DNA, the CDR3 is TGTGCCAGTAGTATCATTGGGCTGGAGACCCAGTACTTC.

The CDR3 DNA follows: TGTGCCAGCAGCTTAGTGGAGACTAGCGGGAGAAGAGAGACCCAGTACTTC. This sequence encodes CASSLVETSGRRETQYF. The gene calls are TRBV7-9 and TRBJ2-5; 12 bases fit TRBD2. Germline assignment: CDR1 SEHNR and CDR2 FQNEAQ (reference sequence). CDR3 length equals 17 residues. The V segment lost 1 base and the J segment 4 bases; nucleotides outside the gene matches: 7.

As regards this clone: The identical CDR3 is also encoded by other nucleotide sequences in the sample. V is TRBV5-1 and J is TRBJ1-1; no definite D call. Trimming removed 2 bases from V and 1 base from J, with 9 bases in between. There are 14 residues in the CDR3. Germline assignment: CDR1 SGHRS and CDR2 YFSETQ. CDR3 DNA sequence: TGCGCCAGCAGCTTAAGTGCGGGGAACACTGAAGCTTTCTTT. Residues: CASSLSAGNTEAFF.

V gene TRBV30 combines with J gene TRBJ2-7; the D call may be TRBD1 or TRBD2 (6 bases each). This CDR3 is built from 15 residues. Trimming stripped 1 base from V and 2 bases from J, with 15 bases between. Germline V gives CDR1 GTSNPN, CDR2 SVGIG (reference sequence). CDR3 protein: CAWSETGGLTYEQYF. The CDR3 DNA reads as TGTGCCTGGAGTGAGACAGGAGGGCTCACCTACGAGCAGTACTTC.

The V gene is TRBV29-1, the J gene TRBJ1-1; TRBD1 matches 7 bases. Per the germline V gene, CDR1 is SQVTM and CDR2 is ANQGSEA. The CDR3 sequence is 12 residues long. V lost 6 bases, J lost 7 bases, and 8 bases stayed unmatched. The CDR3 loop is CSVQTGVVEAFF. The DNA for the CDR3 is TGCAGCGTCCAAACAGGGGTAGTTGAAGCTTTCTTT.

V usage is TRBV7-6 and J usage is TRBJ2-5, with D possibly being TRBD2 (6 bases). The CDR3 has 14 residues. Between the trimmed V and J ends, which lost 1 base and 7 bases, there was a span of 13 bases. The germline CDR1 and CDR2 sequences are SGHVS and FNYEAQ. CDR3 residues: CASSLGAGIGTQYF. For the CDR3, the DNA is TGTGCCAGCAGCTTAGGTGCGGGAATCGGGACCCAGTACTTC.

V usage is TRBV5-3 and J usage is TRBJ1-2; D is unresolved. TRBV5-3 is known as an ORF, though its function is uncertain. Trimming took off 0 bases at V and 7 bases at J, with 1 base between the two ends. This CDR3 region has 10 residues. The CDR3 loop reads CARSLAGYTF. CDR3 nucleotides: TGTGCCAGAAGCTTGGCTGGCTACACCTTC.

This clone was picked up one time. The chain employs TRBV18 and TRBJ1-2; D is undetermined. The CDR3 spans 17 residues. Germline V CDR1 and CDR2: KGHSH, LQKENI. V was shortened by 2 bases and J by 0 bases, with 16 bases between the two germline ends. This CDR3 is CASSPKRQYDSNYGYTF. In nucleotides, the CDR3 is TGTGCCAGCTCACCAAAGCGCCAGTATGACTCTAACTATGGCTACACCTTC.

The J gene is TRBJ2-3, the V gene TRBV27; D not certain. CDR3 length equals 12 residues. V lost 11 bases, J lost 0 bases, and 9 bases lay in between. CDR1 is MNHEY, CDR2 SMNVEV, per germline (reference sequence). The CDR3 sequence is CAVGGSTDTQYF. The CDR3 nucleotides read TGTGCCGTGGGCGGTAGCACAGATACGCAGTATTTT.

V usage is TRBV5-5 and J usage is TRBJ1-2; 7 nucleotides match TRBD1. Trimming removed 1 base from V and 0 bases from J; junction bases left unmatched: 9. The germline V gene encodes CDR1 SGHKS and CDR2 YYEKEE (reference sequence). The CDR3 has 17 amino acids. The DNA of the CDR3 is TGTGCCAGCAGCTTGAGGGGACAGCTCCTATCTAACTATGGCTACACCTTC. This sequence encodes CASSLRGQLLSNYGYTF.

The gene calls are TRBV10-3 and TRBJ2-3; the D is unclear. The V end was cut by 7 bases, the J end by 1 base, with 9 bases between. Germline V CDR1 and CDR2: ENHRY, SYGVKD. The CDR3 is 13 residues long. CDR3 sequence reads: CAITRSRTDTQYF. CDR3 in DNA: TGTGCCATCACCCGGTCTCGCACAGATACGCAGTATTTT.

The chain carries TRBV6-6 and TRBJ2-5; 9 nucleotides agree with TRBD1. V shed 1 base, J shed 9 bases, and the junction held 9 bases outside the gene matches. The CDR3 sequence is 15 residues long. Per the germline V gene, CDR1 is MNHNY and CDR2 is SVGAGI (reference sequence). DNA for the CDR3: TGTGCCAGCAGTTACTTAGGACAGGGGAAGAGGGCCCAGTACTTC. It specifies CASSYLGQGKRAQYF.